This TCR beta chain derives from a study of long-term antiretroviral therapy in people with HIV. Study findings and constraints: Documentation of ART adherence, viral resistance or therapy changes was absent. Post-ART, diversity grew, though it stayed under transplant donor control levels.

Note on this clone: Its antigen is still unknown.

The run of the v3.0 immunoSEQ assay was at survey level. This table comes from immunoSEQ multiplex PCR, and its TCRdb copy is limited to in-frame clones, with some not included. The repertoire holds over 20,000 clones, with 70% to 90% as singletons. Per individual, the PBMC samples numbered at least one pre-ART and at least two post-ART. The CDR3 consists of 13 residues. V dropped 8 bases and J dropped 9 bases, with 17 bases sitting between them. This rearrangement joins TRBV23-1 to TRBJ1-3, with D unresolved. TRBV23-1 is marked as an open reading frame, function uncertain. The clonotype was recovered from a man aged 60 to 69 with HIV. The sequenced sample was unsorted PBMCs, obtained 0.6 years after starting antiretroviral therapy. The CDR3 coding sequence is TGCGCCAGCGCCCAATCTCTGGAAGGCACCATATATTTT. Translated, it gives CASAQSLEGTIYF.